This T cell receptor (beta chain) derives from a study of blood T cell repertoires in COVID-19. Profiled with immunoSEQ multiplex PCR; TCRdb holds only in-frame clones, not every one. The profile shows approximately 210,000 clones, 81% of them singletons. Germline lookup yields CDR1 MNHNY and CDR2 SVGAGI (reference sequence). This CDR3 region has 18 residues. V was clipped by 5 bases and J by 0 bases; unmatched bases: 12. What was sequenced was PBMCs or T cells enriched from blood (not recorded which). This chain joins TRBV6-6 and TRBJ1-1; 10 bases are a match to TRBD1. The sequence derives from a woman in her forties or fifties with acute COVID-19. CDR3 sequence reads: CASSRLVPGQGLNTEAFF. CDR3 sequence (DNA): TGTGCCAGCAGTCGCCTCGTCCCGGGACAGGGGTTGAACACTGAAGCTTTCTTT.